The 17 T cell receptor beta chains reported below all come from one sample, sequenced in a study of blood T cell repertoires in COVID-19. TCRdb's copy holds only in-frame clones and misses some; the assay was immunoSEQ multiplex PCR. This sample yields 150,000 to 200,000 clones, of which approximately 89% are seen a single time; approximately 2.3% belongs to the top ten. Sequenced: PBMCs or T cells enriched from blood (not recorded which). These receptors originate from a woman between 40 and 50 years old with acute COVID-19.

This clone was counted once. The chain recombines TRBV6-2 or TRBV6-3 with TRBJ1-5; tentatively, D is TRBD1 (6 bases). CDR3 length: 14 amino acids. The germline V and J ends were trimmed by 6 bases and 4 bases, with 13 bases remaining between them. Germline V lookup: CDR1 MNHEY, CDR2 SVGEGT. In DNA, the CDR3 is TGTGCCAGCAGCCCGGACAGCTCAAATCAGCCCCAGCATTTT. Residues: CASSPDSSNQPQHF.

V gene TRBV7-2 combines with J gene TRBJ2-3, with 13 nucleotides matching TRBD2. The CDR3 extends over 17 amino acids. Looked up from germline, CDR1 is SGHTA and CDR2 is FQGNSA. Losses at the gene ends were 3 bases for V and 0 bases for J; bases not matched to a gene: 3. DNA of the CDR3: TGTGCCAGCAGCTTCCTACTAGCGGGAGGGAGCACAGATACGCAGTATTTT. Its translation: CASSFLLAGGSTDTQYF. Variable domain in full (rest from reference TRBV7-2 and TRBJ2-3): GAGVSQSPSNKVTEKGKDVELRCDPISGHTALYWYRQSLGQGLEFLIYFQGNSAPDKSGLPSDRFSAERTGGSVSTLTIQRTQQEDSAVYLCASSFLLAGGSTDTQYFGPGTRLTVL.

V is TRBV28 and J is TRBJ2-2, with a tentative D call TRBD2 (6 bases). Between the trimmed V and J ends, which lost 5 bases and 6 bases, there was a span of 19 bases. Germline assignment: CDR1 MDHEN and CDR2 SYDVKM. This CDR3 contains 16 residues. As DNA, the CDR3 is TGTGCCAGCAGTGGGGCTGGGGGGAGGAGTGCCGGGGAGCTGTTTTTT. This translates into CASSGAGGRSAGELFF.

V gene TRBV29-1 combines with J gene TRBJ1-1; D is uncertain. In germline, CDR1 is SQVTM, CDR2 ANQGSEA. With 4 bases removed from V and 11 bases from J, the gap between germline ends came to 11 bases. The CDR3 has 10 amino acids. The CDR3 bases are TGCAGCGTTGCCACCCCTCGGGCTTTCTTT. Amino acids: CSVATPRAFF.

The chain uses TRBV5-1 and TRBJ2-2; maybe TRBD1 (5 bases). This CDR3 is built from 16 residues. Trimming shortened V by 5 bases and J by 5 bases, and 19 bases separated the two germline ends. From germline, CDR1 is SGHRS and CDR2 YFSETQ. DNA for the CDR3: TGCGCCAGCAGACCCCCGGACAAAAAGCTGACCGGGGAGCTGTTTTTT. As protein: CASRPPDKKLTGELFF.

The V and J genes are TRBV29-1 and TRBJ2-7; D is perhaps TRBD2 (5 bases). Trimming cost V 5 bases and J 0 bases, with 11 bases left between them. Germline CDR1 and CDR2: SQVTM and ANQGSEA. This CDR3 contains 13 residues. The CDR3, as DNA: TGCAGCGTTAAGCCGGGGAGCTCCTACGAGCAGTACTTC. Amino acid sequence: CSVKPGSSYEQYF.

This chain joins TRBV2 and TRBJ2-5; 7 nucleotides line up with TRBD2. Germline V lookup: CDR1 SNHLY, CDR2 FYNNEI. Germline trimming cut 8 bases from V and 5 bases from J; bases unmatched to any gene: 11. This CDR3 has 14 amino acids. CDR3 nucleotide sequence: TGTGCCAGCTCGCCTGGTACTAGCGCCGAGACCCAGTACTTC. As protein: CASSPGTSAETQYF.

The rearrangement joins TRBV19 to TRBJ2-3; D perhaps matches TRBD2 (6 bases). Looked up from germline, CDR1 is LNHDA and CDR2 is SQIVND (reference sequence). The CDR3 has 14 residues. With 3 bases removed from V and 5 bases from J, the gap between germline ends came to 12 bases. The CDR3 nucleotides are TGTGCCAGTAGTATCTTGCGGGGCGTAGATACGCAGTATTTT. Translation: CASSILRGVDTQYF.

V and J are TRBV10-2 and TRBJ2-2; no clear D. The CDR3 covers 12 residues. Germline-derived CDR1 and CDR2 are WSHSY and SAAADI. The germline V and J ends were trimmed by 11 bases and 5 bases, with 12 bases remaining between them. Written as DNA, the CDR3 is TGCGCCTCGGGTTTTAGGACCGGGGAGCTGTTTTTT. It is translated as CASGFRTGELFF.

This chain connects TRBV7-2 to TRBJ2-3; 10 positions match TRBD1. CDR1 and CDR2 from the germline V gene are SGHTA and FQGNSA. The CDR3 length is 16 residues. Trimming cost V 6 bases and J 4 bases; bases outside gene matches: 10. The CDR3 sequence: CASSHPGQGFADTQYF. CDR3 in DNA: TGTGCCAGCAGTCACCCGGGACAGGGGTTTGCAGATACGCAGTATTTT.

A single count supports this clone. The chain uses TRBV6-5 and TRBJ1-2; TRBD1 agrees at 9 bases. The germline V gene has CDR1 MNHEY and CDR2 SVGAGI. V lost 6 bases and J lost 8; bases outside the gene matches: 7. The CDR3 extends over 13 amino acids. The CDR3: CASRDTGGGGYTF. As DNA, the CDR3 is TGTGCCAGCAGGGACACAGGGGGCGGAGGCTACACCTTC.

This sequence joins TRBV4-1 and TRBJ1-4, with a possible D match to TRBD1 (6 bases). Germline-derived CDR1 and CDR2 are MGHRA and YSYEKL. V lost 3 bases, J lost 6 bases, and 17 bases lay in between. The CDR3 extends over 16 amino acids. DNA of the CDR3: TGCGCCAGCAGCCATTCTCCACAGGGAGGGTATGAAAAACTGTTTTTT. Residues: CASSHSPQGGYEKLFF.

The rearrangement uses TRBV6-5 and TRBJ1-1, with a weak D call TRBD1 (5 bases). V lost 2 bases and J lost 1, with 8 bases in between. This CDR3 comprises 14 residues. The germline V gene has CDR1 MNHEY and CDR2 SVGAGI. CDR3 coding DNA: TGTGCCAGCAGTTACCAGGGAAGGAACACTGAAGCTTTCTTT. It codes for CASSYQGRNTEAFF.

The J gene is TRBJ2-3, the V gene TRBV7-2; D remains unclear. This CDR3 is built from 14 residues. Germline V gene data show CDR1 as SGHTA and CDR2 as FQGNSA. With 3 bases removed from V and 4 bases from J, the gap between germline ends came to 11 bases. The CDR3 region has the DNA TGTGCCAGCAGCTTCACCGTCAGGTCAGATACGCAGTATTTT. Encoded protein: CASSFTVRSDTQYF.

This clone was detected once. The rearrangement links TRBV6-6 to TRBJ1-1, with 8 bases aligning to TRBD1. The CDR3 runs 14 residues. Germline V gene lookup returns CDR1 MNHNY and CDR2 SVGAGI (reference sequence). With 2 bases clipped from V and 8 bases from J, the junction kept 7 bases outside the gene matches. DNA for the CDR3: TGTGCCAGCAGTTACCGGACAGGGCCGGCCGAAGCTTTCTTT. Translation gives CASSYRTGPAEAFF.

This chain uses TRBV4-1 with TRBJ1-2, with TRBD1 identical over 9 bases. Germline CDR1 reads MGHRA; CDR2 reads YSYEKL. Losses at the gene ends were 2 bases for V and 2 bases for J; bases not matched to a gene: 3. The CDR3 covers 15 residues. The CDR3 is CASSQSDRGNYGYTF. CDR3 nucleotides: TGCGCCAGCAGCCAATCCGACAGGGGGAACTATGGCTACACCTTC.

In its sample, this clone was seen a few times. In DNA form, the CDR3 reads TGCGCCAGCAGCCGACTAAGGACAGGGCCGAATGAGCAGTTCTTC. Residues: CASSRLRTGPNEQFF. The chain joins TRBV4-1 to TRBJ2-1, with 8 bases matching TRBD1. The V segment lost 4 bases and the J segment 7 bases; nucleotides outside the gene matches: 9. The germline gives CDR1 MGHRA, CDR2 YSYEKL. This CDR3 is built from 15 residues.